Listed here are 25 T cell receptor beta chains from one sample, sequenced in a study of cytomegalovirus exposure and HLA in healthy donors. PCR used 60 Vbeta primers and 13 Jbeta primers. Libraries were prepared by immunoSEQ multiplex PCR; TCRdb keeps only in-frame clonotypes and omits some of them. The sample lists approximately 150,000 clones; roughly 80% were seen once. The sequencing input was PBMCs. All receptors come from a human donor in good health.

The chain has TRBV2 and TRBJ2-3; 9 bases align to TRBD2. From germline, CDR1 is SNHLY and CDR2 FYNNEI. The trim removed 8 bases at V and 3 bases at J, leaving 9 bases unmatched. The CDR3 runs to 15 residues. CDR3 bases: TGTGCCAGCCTGTGGCTAGCGGGGACTACAGATACGCAGTATTTT. This encodes CASLWLAGTTDTQYF.

The chain carries TRBV12-5 and TRBJ1-6, with 7 bases fitting TRBD1. The CDR3 totals 16 residues. Losses at the gene ends were 0 bases for V and 6 bases for J; bases not matched to a gene: 5. Germline V gene lookup returns CDR1 LGHNT and CDR2 FRNRAP. CDR3 sequence reads: CASGLVGAGGNSPLHF. The CDR3 DNA reads as TGTGCTAGTGGTTTGGTAGGGGCAGGGGGTAATTCACCCCTCCACTTT.

This chain links TRBV6-5 with TRBJ1-2; a possible D gene is TRBD1 (6 bases). This CDR3 spans 13 amino acids. Germline V CDR1 and CDR2: MNHEY, SVGAGI. With 7 bases removed from V and 6 bases from J, the gap between germline ends came to 15 bases. As DNA, the CDR3 is TGTGCCAGCACCAATGGGGGCGCGGATGGCTACACCTTC. Its protein product is CASTNGGADGYTF.

The chain links TRBV6-6 to TRBJ2-1; no firm D call. Per the germline V gene, CDR1 is MNHNY and CDR2 is SVGAGI (reference sequence). The length of the CDR3 is 14 residues. V dropped 6 bases and J dropped 3 bases, with 12 bases sitting between them. The CDR3 here is CASRAFSLYNEQFF. The CDR3 region has the DNA TGTGCCAGCAGAGCCTTCTCTCTCTACAATGAGCAGTTCTTC.

CDR3 loop: CASSASVNDSPYEQYF. In nucleotides, the CDR3 is TGTGCCAGCAGCGCGTCGGTGAATGACTCACCCTACGAGCAGTACTTC. This chain joins TRBV9 and TRBJ2-7; D gene uncertain. Germline CDR1 reads SGDLS; CDR2 reads YYNGEE. The V and J ends lost 3 bases and 2 bases respectively, with 18 bases between them. This CDR3 is built from 16 residues.

This clone has ten or more counts. The CDR3 here is CASSLATGKYNEQFF. CDR3 DNA sequence: TGTGCCAGCAGCTTAGCAACAGGGAAATACAATGAGCAGTTCTTC. J is TRBJ2-1 and V is TRBV5-4, with D perhaps TRBD1 (6 bases). V was trimmed by 2 bases and J by 4 bases, leaving 13 bases between them. The V gene's germline CDR1 is SGHNT and CDR2 YYREEE (reference sequence). CDR3 length: 15 amino acids.

The chain is built from TRBV6-5 and TRBJ2-5, with D tentatively TRBD2 (5 bases). The germline V and J ends were trimmed by 5 bases and 4 bases, with 14 bases remaining between them. Germline-derived CDR1 and CDR2 are MNHEY and SVGAGI. There are 14 residues in the CDR3. This CDR3 is CASSPYFGGETQYF. The CDR3 nucleotides are TGTGCCAGCAGTCCATACTTTGGAGGAGAGACCCAGTACTTC.

The chain has TRBV7-3 and TRBJ2-7; 11 bases fit TRBD2. Germline assignment: CDR1 SGHTA and CDR2 FQGTGA. V lost 5 bases, J lost 2 bases, and 2 bases stayed unmatched. This CDR3 region has 14 residues. The DNA of the CDR3 is TGTGCCAGCAGCGTTAGCGGGGGGGCCTACGAGCAGTACTTC. Translation gives CASSVSGGAYEQYF.

This chain joins TRBV7-2 and TRBJ2-7; 10 nucleotides agree with TRBD2. V shed 1 base and J 4 bases; nucleotides not matched to a gene: 4. This CDR3 comprises 15 residues. CDR1 is SGHTA and CDR2 is FQGNSA in the germline V gene. CDR3 coding DNA: TGTGCCAGCAGCTTAGTAGCGGGGGGTTCGTACGAGCAGTACTTC. As protein: CASSLVAGGSYEQYF.

This chain connects TRBV5-1 to TRBJ2-2; 8 bases fit TRBD1. CDR3 length: 18 amino acids. V gave up 4 bases and J gave up 4 bases; unmatched junction bases: 15. Germline CDR1 is SGHRS and CDR2 is YFSETQ. The CDR3 spells CASSTTRSGTGFTGELFF. The CDR3 DNA reads as TGCGCCAGCAGCACTACGCGTTCCGGGACAGGATTCACCGGGGAGCTGTTTTTT. Combining the CDR3 with reference TRBV5-1 and TRBJ2-2 gives the whole variable domain KAGVTQTPRYLIKTRGQQVTLSCSPISGHRSVSWYQQTPGQGLQFLFEYFSETQRNKGNFPGRFSGRQFSNSRSEMNVSTLELGDSALYLCASSTTRSGTGFTGELFFGEGSRLTVL.

The chain combines TRBV18 with TRBJ2-1; 8 bases are shared with TRBD2. In germline, CDR1 is KGHSH, CDR2 LQKENI. The CDR3 sequence is 15 residues long. The V segment lost 3 bases and the J segment 10 bases; nucleotides outside the gene matches: 11. This CDR3 reads CASSPGTRDPREQFF. CDR3 coding DNA: TGTGCCAGCTCACCGGGGACTAGAGATCCCAGGGAGCAGTTCTTC.

This clone was counted a few times. The rearrangement joins TRBV25-1 to TRBJ2-2, with 7 bases fitting TRBD1. The CDR3 has 14 residues. J was trimmed by 3 bases and V by 5 bases; bases with no gene match: 3. Germline V gives CDR1 MGHDK, CDR2 SYGVNS. The CDR3 loop reads CASSNRGYTGELFF. In DNA, the CDR3 is TGTGCCAGCAGTAACAGGGGCTACACCGGGGAGCTGTTTTTT.

J is TRBJ2-3 and V is TRBV27, with TRBD1 matching over 7 bases. Per germline, CDR1 MNHEY and CDR2 SMNVEV (reference sequence). The CDR3 extends over 15 amino acids. Trimming at V came to 2 bases and at J to 2 bases, leaving 4 bases not matched to a gene. The CDR3 DNA sequence: TGTGCCAGCAGTTTACAGGGACAGTTCACAGATACGCAGTATTTT. It codes for CASSLQGQFTDTQYF.

The chain combines TRBV7-2 with TRBJ1-5, with D possibly TRBD1 on 6 matching bases. CDR1 is SGHTA and CDR2 is FQGNSA in the germline V gene. The CDR3 totals 15 residues. V lost 5 bases to trimming and J lost 3 bases, with 14 bases between them. CDR3 residues: CASSISQGVNQPQHF. The CDR3 region has the DNA TGTGCCAGCAGCATCTCACAGGGTGTCAATCAGCCCCAGCATTTT.

This chain links TRBV4-1 with TRBJ2-5; maybe TRBD1 (5 bases). The germline CDR1 and CDR2 sequences are MGHRA and YSYEKL. The CDR3 spans 15 residues. The V end lost 4 bases, the J end lost 2 bases, and 14 bases lay between the germline ends. CDR3 residues: CASSRAGFGQETQYF. CDR3 nucleotides: TGCGCCAGCAGCCGAGCAGGGTTCGGGCAAGAGACCCAGTACTTC.

The V call is TRBV9, the J call TRBJ1-1; D remains ambiguous. This CDR3 contains 13 residues. The ends were cut back, 0 bases at V and 4 bases at J, with 7 bases in the middle. Germline V gives CDR1 SGDLS, CDR2 YYNGEE. The CDR3 DNA follows: TGTGCCAGCAGCGTAGTCTCGGGCACTGAAGCTTTCTTT. This gives the protein CASSVVSGTEAFF.

The V gene is TRBV5-5, the J gene TRBJ2-2; D unresolved. Germline CDR1 reads SGHKS; CDR2 reads YYEKEE (reference sequence). The V gene lost 0 bases and the J gene lost 2 bases, with 8 bases spanning the gap. This CDR3 comprises 15 residues. As DNA, the CDR3 is TGTGCCAGCAGCTTGGAACAAGATAACACCGGGGAGCTGTTTTTT. Its protein product is CASSLEQDNTGELFF. Complete variable domain (other parts from reference TRBV5-5 and TRBJ2-2): DAGVTQSPTHLIKTRGQQVTLRCSPISGHKSVSWYQQVLGQGPQFIFQYYEKEERGRGNFPDRFSARQFPNYSSELNVNALLLGDSALYLCASSLEQDNTGELFFGEGSRLTVL.

The chain has TRBV6-1 and TRBJ2-2, with 7 bases that match TRBD1. Germline V lookup: CDR1 MNHNS, CDR2 SASEGT. CDR3 size: 15 residues. With 4 bases clipped from V and 0 bases from J, the junction kept 2 bases outside the gene matches. CDR3 amino acids: CASSVTGTNTGELFF. CDR3 DNA: TGTGCCAGCAGTGTGACAGGGACGAACACCGGGGAGCTGTTTTTT.

The CDR3 DNA reads as TGCAGCTCCCTGGCTGGTCCGGAGACCCAGTACTTC. This gives the protein CSSLAGPETQYF. The genes are TRBV29-1 and TRBJ2-5; D not certain. V lost 8 bases and J lost 5, with 15 bases in between. The length of the CDR3 is 12 residues. Germline CDR1 reads SQVTM; CDR2 reads ANQGSEA.

The rearrangement joins TRBV5-4 to TRBJ1-5; D possibly corresponds to TRBD1 (5 bases). Trimming removed 3 bases at V and 7 bases at J, with 14 bases between. CDR3 size: 14 residues. Germline V gene lookup returns CDR1 SGHNT and CDR2 YYREEE (reference sequence). The CDR3 region is CASSSGGVRQPQHF. The CDR3 DNA is TGTGCCAGCAGCTCGGGAGGGGTACGCCAGCCCCAGCATTTT.

The gene calls are TRBV7-7 and TRBJ2-1; 9 positions agree with TRBD1. The CDR3 extends over 15 amino acids. V lost 5 bases and J lost 5; bases outside the gene matches: 7. In germline, CDR1 is SSHAT, CDR2 FNYEAQ (reference sequence). CDR3 sequence reads: CASSPDRGIDNEQFF. The CDR3 DNA is TGTGCCAGCAGCCCGGACAGGGGCATAGACAATGAGCAGTTCTTC.

The V and J genes are TRBV5-1 and TRBJ1-3, with TRBD1 matching 8 bases. CDR3 size: 14 residues. Germline assignment: CDR1 SGHRS and CDR2 YFSETQ. J lost 2 bases, V lost 3 bases, and 1 base had no gene match. CDR3 region: CASSSTGAGNTIYF. The CDR3 nucleotides are TGCGCCAGCAGCTCGACAGGGGCTGGAAACACCATATATTTT.

The chain couples TRBV2 to TRBJ1-4; possible D gene TRBD1, 6 bases. This CDR3 has 12 residues. Germline CDR1 SNHLY, CDR2 FYNNEI. V was pared by 11 bases and J by 10 bases, with 17 bases between. The CDR3 loop is CAGSGVSGKLFF. The CDR3 nucleotides are TGTGCCGGGTCAGGGGTATCTGGAAAACTGTTTTTT.

The chain combines TRBV7-2 with TRBJ2-7; D possibly corresponds to TRBD1 (6 bases). CDR1 and CDR2 from the germline V gene are SGHTA and FQGNSA. This CDR3 is 15 amino acids long. V lost 2 bases, J lost 6 bases, and 17 bases lay in between. The CDR3 DNA is TGTGCCAGCAGCTTACAGGGAAGTCAGGGGCCCGAGCAGTACTTC. It codes for CASSLQGSQGPEQYF.

V gene TRBV7-9 combines with J gene TRBJ2-2; D uncertain. Germline V gene data show CDR1 as SEHNR and CDR2 as FQNEAQ (reference sequence). This CDR3 is 15 amino acids long. Deletions cut 2 bases from V and 1 base from J, with 8 bases between. The CDR3 bases are TGTGCCAGCAGCTTACCCCGTCTGAACACCGGGGAGCTGTTTTTT. Its protein is CASSLPRLNTGELFF.